In this sample, the clone carrying this T cell receptor beta chain turned up once. Its target is not known. This record comes from a study of beta chain features in type 1 diabetes. About the study: Age, gender and cell yields were similar between patients and healthy donors. Examined across all samples were roughly 110,000,000 sorted cells.

Sequenced material consisted of expressed TCRB transcripts (all of the isolated RNA was reverse transcribed). TCRdb's table, derived via immunoSEQ multiplex PCR, lists solely in-frame clones and lacks some. The sample includes roughly 370,000 clones, around 13% of them seen just once. Study outcomes and limitations: The study left unresolved whether HLA type influences TCRB rearrangement. Moderate yet significant TCRB CDR3 shortening was seen in Type 1 diabetes patients in all four CD4+ subsets.

The V end lost 2 bases, the J end lost 4 bases, and 10 bases lay between the germline ends. This CDR3 contains 14 residues. Per the germline V gene, CDR1 is SGHAT and CDR2 is FQNNGV. The origin of this receptor is a man aged 25-40 years in good health. Input material: naive CD4+ T cells from blood. J is TRBJ2-3 and V is TRBV11-2; either TRBD1 or TRBD2 may supply D (5 bases each). The CDR3 spells CASSLWGRSDTQYF. DNA of the CDR3: TGTGCCAGCAGCTTATGGGGACGGTCAGATACGCAGTATTTT.